A few counts support the clone carrying this TCR beta chain. The data derive from a study of T cells in Graves' hyperthyroidism and ophthalmopathy. RNA transcripts were the template for amplifying TCR beta CDR3 regions. TCR CDR3 underwent first-round RT-PCR with the HTBI primer set. In TCRdb, the multiplex PCR reads were re-called with MiXCR into one record per CDR3 protein. The table shows around 300,000 distinct CDR3 sequences, with roughly an eighth occurring only once. Germline values: CDR1 SGHRS, CDR2 YFSETQ. The V and J ends lost 0 bases and 5 bases respectively, with 8 bases between them. CDR3 size: 14 residues.

The V call is TRBV5-1, the J call TRBJ2-2; D is uncertain. The sequenced sample was blood. The clonotype was recovered from a middle-aged woman with Graves' hyperthyroidism. CDR3 amino acids: CASSLAPATGELFF. Written as DNA, the CDR3 is TGCGCCAGCAGCTTGGCGCCAGCTACCGGGGAGCTGTTTTTT. Complete variable domain (other parts from reference TRBV5-1 and TRBJ2-2): KAGVTQTPRYLIKTRGQQVTLSCSPISGHRSVSWYQQTPGQGLQFLFEYFSETQRNKGNFPGRFSGRQFSNSRSEMNVSTLELGDSALYLCASSLAPATGELFFGEGSRLTVL.